Each of the 9 T cell receptor beta chains below was sequenced from the same sample in a study of T cell responses to AZD1222 COVID-19 vaccine (dated by TCRdb to the early 2020s). Library preparation used the immunoSEQ multiplex PCR assay. TCRdb stores this immuneACCESS table with in-frame sequences only. Part of the clones is absent; in the studies checked, under half of the shortfall reflects unresolved V genes, and no reason is known for the rest. The sample table holds about 100,000 clones, of which more than 75% were seen once. About 3% of the sample is taken by the ten largest. This specimen's time point label, per the study, means: baseline before first vaccination. The material was peripheral blood, obtained on day 0 of AZD1222 vaccination. The receptors derive from an adult in good health.

This clone appeared a single time. The chain joins TRBV29-1 to TRBJ2-7, with TRBD1 identical over 7 bases. The germline CDR1 and CDR2 sequences are SQVTM and ANQGSEA. V shed 7 bases and J 0 bases; nucleotides not matched to a gene: 6. The CDR3 is made up of 13 amino acids. The CDR3 reads CSATGTASYEQYF. CDR3 in DNA: TGCAGCGCCACCGGGACAGCCTCCTACGAGCAGTACTTC.

This clone was seen a single time. This sequence joins TRBV6-2 or TRBV6-3 and TRBJ1-5; 10 bases agree with TRBD1. The V and J ends lost 0 bases and 6 bases, in that order; junction bases with no gene match: 8. This CDR3 comprises 17 residues. Germline V gene data show CDR1 as MNHEY and CDR2 as SVGEGT. In DNA, the CDR3 is TGTGCCAGCAGTTACTCTTTTGGGACAGGGGATGGTCAGCCCCAGCATTTT. Residues: CASSYSFGTGDGQPQHF.

The chain uses TRBV6-5 and TRBJ2-6; D not resolved. Trimming removed 6 bases from V and 5 bases from J, with 8 bases in between. Germline assignment: CDR1 MNHEY and CDR2 SVGAGI. CDR3 length: 13 residues. The CDR3 loop is CASSLRRANVLTF. The CDR3 nucleotides read TGTGCCAGCAGCCTGAGAAGGGCCAACGTCCTGACTTTC.

The rearrangement joins TRBV3-1 (or the pseudogene TRBV3-2) to TRBJ1-1; D remains ambiguous. The V and J ends lost 2 bases and 9 bases respectively, with 19 bases between them. Germline V lookup: CDR1 LGHDT, CDR2 YNNKEL (reference sequence). This CDR3 contains 15 residues. CDR3 loop: CASSQWTSLGVKAFF. CDR3 sequence (DNA): TGTGCCAGCAGCCAATGGACTTCCCTGGGAGTAAAAGCTTTCTTT.

The V gene is TRBV29-1, the J gene TRBJ2-7; no firm D call. Trimming removed 0 bases from V and 8 bases from J, with 14 bases in between. The germline V gene encodes CDR1 SQVTM and CDR2 ANQGSEA. This CDR3 is built from 13 residues. This CDR3 reads CSVEEGLSGQQYF. The CDR3 region has the DNA TGCAGCGTTGAAGAAGGGCTATCAGGCCAGCAGTACTTC.

A few counts support this clone. This chain uses TRBV7-9 with TRBJ1-1, with TRBD1 as a possible D gene (5 bases). The CDR3 contains 15 residues. V was trimmed by 5 bases and J by 0 bases, leaving 13 bases between them. In germline, CDR1 is SEHNR, CDR2 FQNEAQ (reference sequence). CDR3 in amino acids: CASSAMATVNTEAFF. In DNA form, the CDR3 reads TGTGCCAGCAGCGCCATGGCGACAGTGAACACTGAAGCTTTCTTT.

A remark on this clone: The junction does not match germline at one end; this may be a read error. The rearrangement uses TRBV10-1 and TRBJ2-7; 7 bases are shared with TRBD1. CDR3 length: 13 residues. Germline V gene data show CDR1 as WNHNN and CDR2 as SYGVQD (reference sequence). CDR3 residues: CASSESETGIHRF. For the CDR3, the DNA is TGCGCCAGCAGTGAGTCAGAGACAGGGATTCATCGCTTC.

The chain uses TRBV28 and TRBJ1-2, with 8 bases that match TRBD1. Per germline, CDR1 MDHEN and CDR2 SYDVKM. The J segment lost 0 bases and the V segment lost 6 bases, leaving 6 bases of the junction unmatched. The CDR3 length is 15 residues. This CDR3 is CASSVDRATNYGYTF. Here the CDR3 DNA reads TGTGCCAGCAGCGTGGACAGGGCCACTAACTATGGCTACACCTTC.

The chain links TRBV19 to TRBJ2-1; 7 positions agree with TRBD1. With 6 bases clipped from V and 1 base from J, the junction kept 6 bases outside the gene matches. Germline CDR1 is LNHDA and CDR2 is SQIVND (reference sequence). The CDR3 runs 15 residues. Written as DNA, the CDR3 is TGTGCCAGTAGGAAAGACAGGGAATCCTACAATGAGCAGTTCTTC. Protein: CASRKDRESYNEQFF. The complete variable domain, with remaining parts taken from reference TRBV19 and TRBJ2-1, reads DGGITQSPKYLFRKEGQNVTLSCEQNLNHDAMYWYRQDPGQGLRLIYYSQIVNDFQKGDIAEGYSVSREKKESFPLTVTSAQKNPTAFYLCASRKDRESYNEQFFGPGTRLTVL.